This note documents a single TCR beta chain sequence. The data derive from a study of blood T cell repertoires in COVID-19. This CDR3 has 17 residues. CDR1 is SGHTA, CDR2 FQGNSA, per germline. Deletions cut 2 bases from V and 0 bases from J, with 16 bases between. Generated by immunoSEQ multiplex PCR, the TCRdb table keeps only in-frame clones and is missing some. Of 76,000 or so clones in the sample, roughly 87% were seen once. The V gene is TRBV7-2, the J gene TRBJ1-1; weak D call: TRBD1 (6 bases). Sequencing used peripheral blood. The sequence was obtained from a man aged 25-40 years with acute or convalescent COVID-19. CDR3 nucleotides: TGTGCCAGCAGCTTAATAGGCAGGGGTTCTGTGAACACTGAAGCTTTCTTT. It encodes CASSLIGRGSVNTEAFF.